This T cell receptor (beta chain) is drawn from a study of blood T cell repertoires in COVID-19. Study-level information: Researchers got acute and convalescent COVID-19 samples from the United States, Italy and Spain. PBMCs, B-cell-depleted T cells, or T cells provided the cDNA or gDNA that made up the material.

Original processing methods: Estimation of nucleated cell counts relied on the amplification of reference gene primers. Assay: immunoSEQ multiplex PCR; the TCRdb copy retains only in-frame clones and omits some. Clone size and V and J calls were adopted from that table, with D and trimming inferred from the DNA. The sample records 250,000 or so clones, approximately 82% being singletons. Germline V gene sequence: CDR1 SEHNR, CDR2 FQNEAQ (reference sequence). This CDR3 is built from 16 residues. V lost 4 bases to trimming and J lost 2 bases; unmatched junction nucleotides: 5. J is TRBJ2-3 and V is TRBV7-9; 11 nucleotides agree with TRBD2. The source material was peripheral blood. This TCR came from a woman of 80 years or more with acute or convalescent COVID-19. The CDR3 reads CASSSSGRLFTDTQYF. The CDR3 DNA is TGTGCCAGCAGCTCTAGCGGGAGGCTTTTCACAGATACGCAGTATTTT.